A selection of T cell receptor beta chains follows, all from one sample in a study of OX40 agonist ivuxolimab in advanced cancers. The repertoire was sequenced with immunoSEQ multiplex PCR; TCRdb's copy has only in-frame clones and lacks some. The data hold approximately 61,000 clones, with about 88% observed a single time. The source material was CD4+ or CD8+ T cells sorted from blood, sampled in a trial of the OX40 agonist ivuxolimab. These receptors originate from an adult with an advanced solid tumor such as melanoma, head and neck, liver or kidney cancer. Each CDR3 is given without its conserved first and last residue. The D gene is left open where the match is weak.

v_call: TRBV7-8
d_call: NA
cdr3_aa: ASSLQGRSYEQY

v_call: TRBV4-2
d_call: TRBD2
cdr3_aa: ASSQASLAEPYEQY

v_call: TRBV4-3
d_call: TRBD2
cdr3_aa: ASSRTSDSTDTQY

v_call: TRBV4-2
d_call: NA
cdr3_aa: ASSQDAGGIGEYGYT

v_call: TRBV9
d_call: NA
cdr3_aa: ASSVVEAGEQY

v_call: TRBV5-4
d_call: NA
cdr3_aa: ASSSKEGANETQY

v_call: TRBV7-2
d_call: TRBD2
cdr3_aa: ASSPPAAGDPVPTDTQY

v_call: TRBV29-1
d_call: NA
cdr3_aa: SVVQGSYEQY

v_call: TRBV5-4
d_call: TRBD1
cdr3_aa: ASSSFDRGGQAF

v_call: TRBV7-3
d_call: NA
cdr3_aa: ASSNDETQY

v_call: TRBV11-2
d_call: NA
cdr3_aa: ASSLDFGGLTEAF

v_call: TRBV18
d_call: NA
cdr3_aa: ASSPPTGTGELF

v_call: TRBV27
d_call: NA
cdr3_aa: ASGKDRALDEQY

v_call: TRBV28
d_call: TRBD2
cdr3_aa: AIGLAGDGEQY

v_call: TRBV4-2
d_call: TRBD2
cdr3_aa: ASSQDPGGEGAKNIQY

v_call: TRBV19
d_call: NA
cdr3_aa: ASSRDGETYEQY

v_call: TRBV19
d_call: TRBD1
cdr3_aa: ASRDRANTEAF

v_call: TRBV29-1
d_call: NA
cdr3_aa: SAPGLRGDEQF

v_call: TRBV7-9
d_call: NA
cdr3_aa: ASSFGILGGYEQY

v_call: TRBV19
d_call: NA
cdr3_aa: ASSKRTDLNYGYT

v_call: TRBV28
d_call: NA
cdr3_aa: ASSLDRRGTEAF

v_call: TRBV28
d_call: NA
cdr3_aa: ASSPSPNYEQY

v_call: TRBV19
d_call: NA
cdr3_aa: ASSIMGSTLY

v_call: TRBV7-8
d_call: TRBD1
cdr3_aa: ASSSTGTNSGSYEQY

v_call: TRBV27
d_call: NA
cdr3_aa: ASSPTWIGTDTQY

v_call: TRBV7-2
d_call: TRBD2
cdr3_aa: ASSLKAGAYEQY

v_call: TRBV7-9
d_call: TRBD2
cdr3_aa: ASGASGLYNEQF

v_call: TRBV4-3
d_call: NA
cdr3_aa: ASSQDRMTRGRDTEAF

v_call: TRBV11-2
d_call: NA
cdr3_aa: ASSWERSYNEQF

v_call: TRBV10-2
d_call: NA
cdr3_aa: ASSDPGDGATNEKLF

v_call: TRBV19
d_call: NA
cdr3_aa: ASSPDRQPYEQY

v_call: TRBV7-2
d_call: NA
cdr3_aa: ASSFTENTEAF

v_call: TRBV5-6
d_call: TRBD2
cdr3_aa: ASSISGRPYEQY

v_call: TRBV9
d_call: NA
cdr3_aa: ASSDGAPEAF

v_call: TRBV7-9
d_call: NA
cdr3_aa: ASSLLFTDTQY

v_call: TRBV7-9
d_call: TRBD2
cdr3_aa: ASSPRTSHRSYNEQF

v_call: TRBV7-3
d_call: TRBD2
cdr3_aa: ASSLNSGRGAEQY

v_call: TRBV11-2
d_call: NA
cdr3_aa: ASSLGPGHKNTGELF

v_call: TRBV6-1
d_call: NA
cdr3_aa: ASSEAGMGIGTYEQY

v_call: TRBV5-1
d_call: NA
cdr3_aa: ASSLLAASNTGELF

v_call: TRBV4-3
d_call: NA
cdr3_aa: ASSQEQGYDGYT

v_call: TRBV12-5
d_call: NA
cdr3_aa: ASVANTGELF

v_call: TRBV28
d_call: NA
cdr3_aa: ASRSEEGYNEQF

v_call: TRBV4-1
d_call: TRBD2
cdr3_aa: ASSQDWAGTSGSGYEQY

v_call: TRBV4-2
d_call: NA
cdr3_aa: ASSQGVWYEQY

v_call: TRBV6-5
d_call: TRBD1
cdr3_aa: ASSYSGQGYEQY

v_call: TRBV28
d_call: NA
cdr3_aa: ASSLFSFPYEQY

v_call: TRBV18
d_call: NA
cdr3_aa: ASSPEGVHLYGYT

v_call: TRBV29-1
d_call: NA
cdr3_aa: SANGRDRGLAGTDTQY

v_call: TRBV2
d_call: NA
cdr3_aa: ASSGGEKLF

v_call: TRBV5-1
d_call: NA
cdr3_aa: ASSLKAIGFGEKLF

v_call: TRBV27
d_call: NA
cdr3_aa: ASSLNPYNEQF

v_call: TRBV6-6
d_call: NA
cdr3_aa: ASSYSSVGVTGELF

v_call: TRBV7-6
d_call: TRBD1
cdr3_aa: ASSLDRGSYNEQF

v_call: TRBV7-3
d_call: TRBD2
cdr3_aa: ASSPGTSGSDTQY

v_call: TRBV30
d_call: TRBD1
cdr3_aa: AWSVPPGGYYEQY

v_call: TRBV5-6
d_call: TRBD1
cdr3_aa: ASSYGTGSYNEQF

v_call: TRBV2
d_call: TRBD1
cdr3_aa: AITKEEGDRGRYEQY

v_call: TRBV7-6
d_call: TRBD2
cdr3_aa: ASSLLAGYTDTQY